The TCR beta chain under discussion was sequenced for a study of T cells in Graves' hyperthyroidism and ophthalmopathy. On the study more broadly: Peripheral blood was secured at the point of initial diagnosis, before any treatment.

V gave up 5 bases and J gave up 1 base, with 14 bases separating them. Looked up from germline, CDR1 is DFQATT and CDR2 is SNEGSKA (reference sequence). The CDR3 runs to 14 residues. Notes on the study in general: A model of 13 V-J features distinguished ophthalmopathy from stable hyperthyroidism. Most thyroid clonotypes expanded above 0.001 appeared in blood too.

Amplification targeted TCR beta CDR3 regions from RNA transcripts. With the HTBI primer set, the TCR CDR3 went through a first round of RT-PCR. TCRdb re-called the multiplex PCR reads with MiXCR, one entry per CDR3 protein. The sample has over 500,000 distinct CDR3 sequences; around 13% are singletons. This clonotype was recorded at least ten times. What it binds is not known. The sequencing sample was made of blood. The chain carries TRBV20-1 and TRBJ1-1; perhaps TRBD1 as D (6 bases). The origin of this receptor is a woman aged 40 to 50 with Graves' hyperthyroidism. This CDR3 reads CSAPRDTRNTEAFF. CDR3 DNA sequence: TGCAGTGCTCCTCGGGACACCCGGAACACTGAAGCTTTCTTT.